Given below is one T cell receptor (beta chain) in context. Its specificity is unknown. V lost 2 bases and J lost 6, with 5 bases in between. Germline V CDR1 and CDR2: SGHDN, FVKESK. The CDR3 totals 11 residues. These data come from a study of OX40 agonist ivuxolimab in advanced cancers. Study-wide findings and caveats: By week 6 at 0.1 to 3.0 mg/kg, blood CD4+ and CD8+ T cells had expanded clonally.

Sequenced by immunoSEQ multiplex PCR; TCRdb stores in-frame clones only, minus some. The data contain 55,000 to 75,000 clones, about 82% of them singletons. This sample comprised CD4+ or CD8+ T cells sorted from blood, obtained in a trial of the OX40 agonist ivuxolimab. This sequence joins TRBV14 and TRBJ2-7; D not resolved. The TCR originated in an adult with an advanced solid tumor such as melanoma, head and neck, liver or kidney cancer. The CDR3 is CASSQRSEQYV. In DNA form, the CDR3 reads TGTGCCAGCAGCCAACGGAGCGAGCAGTACGTC.